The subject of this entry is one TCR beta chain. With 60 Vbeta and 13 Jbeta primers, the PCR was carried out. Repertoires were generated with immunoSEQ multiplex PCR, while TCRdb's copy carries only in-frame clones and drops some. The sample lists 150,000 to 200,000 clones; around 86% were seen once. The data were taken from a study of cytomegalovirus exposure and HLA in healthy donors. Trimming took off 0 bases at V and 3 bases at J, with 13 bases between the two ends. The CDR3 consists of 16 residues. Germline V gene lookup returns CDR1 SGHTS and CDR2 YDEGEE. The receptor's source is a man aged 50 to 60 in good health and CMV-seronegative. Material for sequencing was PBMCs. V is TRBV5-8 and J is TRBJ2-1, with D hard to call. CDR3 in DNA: TGTGCCAGCAGCTTGGGTAGCCCTACCGTCTACAATGAGCAGTTCTTC. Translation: CASSLGSPTVYNEQFF.